This T cell receptor beta chain was identified during a study of blood T cell repertoires in COVID-19. TCRdb's copy holds only in-frame clones and misses some; the assay was immunoSEQ multiplex PCR. Among tens of thousands of clones listed, more than 90% were seen once. The germline V gene encodes CDR1 SGHTA and CDR2 FQGNSA. Trimming at V came to 0 bases and at J to 5 bases, leaving 1 base not matched to a gene. The CDR3 runs to 15 residues. This TCR was sampled from a human donor with active COVID-19. The donor label of this sample is uncertain. The V call is TRBV7-2, the J call TRBJ1-5; 10 nucleotides line up with TRBD1. Sequencing input: peripheral blood. CDR3 DNA sequence: TGTGCCAGCAGCTTAGCCGGGACAGGGGATCAGCCCCAGCATTTT. It translates to CASSLAGTGDQPQHF.